This T cell receptor (beta chain) was sequenced in a study of blood T cell repertoires in COVID-19. Seattle's enrolled individuals joined amid active infection and were then monitored longitudinally. TCRdb's copy holds only in-frame clones and misses some; the assay was immunoSEQ multiplex PCR. The profile shows about 180,000 clones, around 80% of them singletons. V lost 9 bases to trimming and J lost 0 bases; unmatched junction nucleotides: 13. The CDR3 sequence is 18 residues long. CDR1 SGHKS and CDR2 YYEKEE come from the germline V gene (reference sequence). Specimen: peripheral blood. The chain joins TRBV5-5 to TRBJ2-1, with 12 bases that match TRBD2. The clonotype was recovered from a woman over 75 with COVID-19, enrolled during active disease. The CDR3 DNA sequence: TGTGCCACCAACCGGGGACTAGCGGGCACAGTCTCCTACAATGAGCAGTTCTTC. Protein sequence: CATNRGLAGTVSYNEQFF.